This TCR beta chain was identified during a study of T cell repertoires in cytomegalovirus infection. Background on the study: Public TCR beta signatures marked donors with CMV infection and the matching HLA.

Study-wide results and caveats: There were HLA-C-restricted CMV-specific TCR beta clonotypes dominating the ex vivo response. CMV carriers with the relevant HLA were identified by cumulative public TCR beta family frequency.

TCRdb called the reads again in MiXCR, with one record for every CDR3 protein. This table has fewer than 700,000 distinct CDR3 sequences, more than 20% appearing once. Trimming left V 0 bases short and J 2 bases short, with 14 bases between. The CDR3 runs 17 residues. The germline gives CDR1 MNHEY, CDR2 SVGAGI. In regard to this clonotype: Its antigen is unidentified.

The source of this sequence is a human donor in good health (CMV status not recorded). Some clones in this sample may be carry-over from other donors' samples. Sequencing was carried out using CD8+ T cells from PBMCs. The chain links TRBV6-5 to TRBJ2-1; possibly TRBD2 for D (5 bases). In DNA, the CDR3 is TGTGCCAGCAGTTACTCGATGCCCGGGGTAGCCTACAATGAGCAGTTCTTC. Translating it yields CASSYSMPGVAYNEQFF.